The 32 T cell receptor beta chains presented below share a single source sample, sequenced in a study of shared clonotypes between healthy human individuals. Profiled with immunoSEQ multiplex PCR; TCRdb holds only in-frame clones, not every one. This repertoire shows 950,000 to 1,300,000 clones, around 74% found once; its top ten account for 1.4% to 1.5%. Sequencing input: memory CD4+ T cells sorted from blood. The subset is: CD45RA-negative fraction. The receptors were sampled from a man younger than 35 in good health.

This clone was detected only once. The chain uses TRBV5-1 and TRBJ2-1; D is uncertain. The germline V gene encodes CDR1 SGHRS and CDR2 YFSETQ. CDR3 length: 19 amino acids. V gave up 0 bases and J gave up 3 bases, with 22 bases separating them. Here the CDR3 DNA reads TGCGCCAGCAGCTTGGCCGGGCTAGTCTCCCACTCGGACTACAATGAGCAGTTCTTC. Its translation: CASSLAGLVSHSDYNEQFF.

The CDR3 loop reads CASSLAGGLNNEQFF. The CDR3 region has the DNA TGTGCCAGCAGCTTAGCAGGGGGCTTGAACAATGAGCAGTTCTTC. This chain connects TRBV7-6 to TRBJ2-1; 7 nucleotides align to TRBD1. With V trimmed by 0 bases and J by 5 bases, 4 bases remained unmatched. Germline CDR1 is SGHVS and CDR2 is FNYEAQ. The CDR3 is made up of 15 amino acids.

The chain carries TRBV6-5 and TRBJ1-2; a possible D gene is TRBD1 (6 bases). Germline V gene lookup returns CDR1 MNHEY and CDR2 SVGAGI. This CDR3 is built from 16 residues. V was shortened by 2 bases and J by 2 bases, with 15 bases between the two germline ends. DNA of the CDR3: TGTGCCAGCAGTTACCTCGGTTCAAGGGGGAACTATGGCTACACCTTC. Translation gives CASSYLGSRGNYGYTF.

This chain uses TRBV18 with TRBJ2-1; 7 positions match TRBD1. With 6 bases clipped from V and 4 bases from J, the junction kept 6 bases outside the gene matches. Germline lookup yields CDR1 KGHSH and CDR2 LQKENI. This CDR3 region has 14 residues. The chain's CDR3 is CASSPGQLYNEQFF. CDR3 nucleotide sequence: TGTGCCAGCTCCCCGGGACAGCTATACAATGAGCAGTTCTTC.

This clone was found many times. V gene TRBV2 combines with J gene TRBJ2-4; 7 bases are shared with TRBD1. Per germline, CDR1 SNHLY and CDR2 FYNNEI. With V trimmed by 7 bases and J by 8 bases, 8 bases remained unmatched. This CDR3 region has 13 residues. For the CDR3, the DNA is TGTGCCAGCAATACAGGGGAATGGGACATTCAGTACTTC. Translated: CASNTGEWDIQYF.

The CDR3 protein is CASSFFNTEAFF. The CDR3 DNA reads as TGTGCCAGCAGTTTTTTTAACACTGAAGCTTTCTTT. This chain joins TRBV28 and TRBJ1-1; D call uncertain. Germline-derived CDR1 and CDR2 are MDHEN and SYDVKM. V gave up 3 bases and J gave up 2 bases, with 4 bases separating them. The CDR3 runs to 12 residues.

As to this clone: Other DNA sequences of this sample code for an identical CDR3. This chain uses TRBV18 with TRBJ1-4, with D possibly TRBD1 on 5 matching bases. The CDR3 has 14 amino acids. CDR1 is KGHSH and CDR2 is LQKENI in the germline V gene. V lost 3 bases and J 6 bases, leaving 11 bases between the germline ends. The CDR3 DNA follows: TGTGCCAGCTCACCCCAGGGCGGCGATGAAAAACTGTTTTTT. It is translated as CASSPQGGDEKLFF. The variable domain in full, with the rest retrieved from reference TRBV18 and TRBJ1-4, is NAGVMQNPRHLVRRRGQEARLRCSPMKGHSHVYWYRQLPEEGLKFMVYLQKENIIDESGMPKERFSAEFPKEGPSILRIQQVVRGDSAAYFCASSPQGGDEKLFFGSGTQLSVL.

This clone was seen only a few times. The genes are TRBV27 and TRBJ1-6, with no clear D. The germline gives CDR1 MNHEY, CDR2 SMNVEV (reference sequence). Trimming took off 3 bases at V and 0 bases at J, with 12 bases between the two ends. This CDR3 has 17 amino acids. The CDR3 loop reads CASSFAHLSSYNSPLHF. CDR3 sequence (DNA): TGTGCCAGCAGTTTTGCTCACCTCAGCTCCTATAATTCACCCCTCCACTTT.

The DNA of the CDR3 is TGTGCCTGGAGTCAAGGGGTGTTGAACACTGAAGCTTTCTTT. Translation: CAWSQGVLNTEAFF. This rearrangement joins TRBV30 to TRBJ1-1, with a possible D match to TRBD1 (5 bases). The length of the CDR3 is 14 residues. Trimming pared 2 bases from V and 0 bases from J, leaving 10 bases between. Germline V gene data show CDR1 as GTSNPN and CDR2 as SVGIG (reference sequence).

The chain has TRBV7-8 and TRBJ2-3; maybe TRBD2 (7 bases). Germline CDR1 reads SGHVS; CDR2 reads FQNEAQ. V dropped 0 bases and J dropped 3 bases, with 16 bases sitting between them. The CDR3 contains 17 residues. CDR3 loop: CASSLAGGALLTDTQYF. Here the CDR3 DNA reads TGTGCCAGCAGCTTAGCGGGGGGGGCGCTTTTGACAGATACGCAGTATTTT.

This clone was observed a handful of times. This chain uses TRBV6-1 with TRBJ1-2, with D unclear. The CDR3 loop spans 15 amino acids. V was pared by 6 bases and J by 2 bases, with 16 bases between. Germline V gene data show CDR1 as MNHNS and CDR2 as SASEGT. The CDR3 region has the DNA TGTGCCAGCAGGCCTGTACAAAGCGGGAACTATGGCTACACCTTC. Translation: CASRPVQSGNYGYTF.

This clone was picked up a small number of times. Within the sample, other DNA sequences also encode this same CDR3. The V and J genes are TRBV5-1 and TRBJ1-4; possibly TRBD1 for D (6 bases). Germline values: CDR1 SGHRS, CDR2 YFSETQ. The CDR3 runs 16 residues. V lost 5 bases, J lost 0 bases, and 14 bases lay in between. CDR3 in amino acids: CASSLGQLATNEKLFF. DNA for the CDR3: TGCGCCAGCAGTTTAGGACAGCTTGCAACTAATGAAAAACTGTTTTTT.

J is TRBJ1-3 and V is TRBV4-3; weak D call: TRBD1 (6 bases). Trimming took off 0 bases at V and 0 bases at J, with 15 bases between the two ends. Germline lookup yields CDR1 LGHNA and CDR2 YSLEER. This CDR3 spans 18 amino acids. DNA of the CDR3: TGCGCCAGCAGCCAAGATGGGGGCACAGCGGGCTCTGGAAACACCATATATTTT. It translates to CASSQDGGTAGSGNTIYF.

This clone was found a few times. The chain is built from TRBV19 and TRBJ1-6; D is unresolved. Per germline, CDR1 LNHDA and CDR2 SQIVND (reference sequence). The length of the CDR3 is 14 residues. Deletions cut 9 bases from V and 4 bases from J, with 13 bases between. The CDR3 reads CASGRNEYNSPLHF. The CDR3 bases are TGTGCCAGCGGACGGAATGAATATAATTCACCCCTCCACTTT.

This clone was recorded once. The chain recombines TRBV28 with TRBJ1-2; D is unclear. Trimming took off 10 bases at V and 1 base at J, with 7 bases between the two ends. Germline CDR1 and CDR2: MDHEN and SYDVKM. The CDR3 is 11 amino acids. CDR3 sequence (DNA): TGTGCCATGGGAGGTAACTATGGCTACACCTTC. It specifies CAMGGNYGYTF.

This chain joins TRBV9 and TRBJ1-1, with D possibly TRBD1 on 6 matching bases. Trimming shortened V by 0 bases and J by 4 bases, and 13 bases separated the two germline ends. The V gene's germline CDR1 is SGDLS and CDR2 YYNGEE. The CDR3 sequence is 15 residues long. The CDR3 DNA reads TGTGCCAGCAGCGTAGCTGGGGGGGGCGGCACTGAAGCTTTCTTT. Amino acid sequence: CASSVAGGGGTEAFF.

This clone was observed once. The chain recombines TRBV6-5 with TRBJ1-2; TRBD1 is a possible D gene (5 bases). V was cut by 0 bases and J by 7 bases, with 9 bases left in between. CDR1 is MNHEY, CDR2 SVGAGI, per germline. This CDR3 region has 13 residues. The CDR3 DNA reads TGTGCCAGCAGTTACTCTAAGGGGTTTGGCTACACCTTC. Amino acid sequence: CASSYSKGFGYTF.

V and J are TRBV2 and TRBJ1-2, with D tentatively TRBD1 (5 bases). CDR1 and CDR2 from the germline V gene are SNHLY and FYNNEI. The ends were cut back, 4 bases at V and 7 bases at J, with 13 bases in the middle. This CDR3 contains 13 residues. CDR3: CASSGAGIGGYTF. Here the CDR3 DNA reads TGTGCCAGCAGTGGGGCAGGGATAGGTGGCTACACCTTC.

The rearrangement joins TRBV6-6 to TRBJ1-2; D is uncertain. From germline, CDR1 is MNHNY and CDR2 SVGAGI (reference sequence). V was cut by 7 bases and J by 6 bases, with 12 bases left in between. The CDR3 spans 12 residues. The CDR3 is CASMRSPHGYTF. The CDR3 nucleotides are TGTGCCAGCATGAGGAGCCCACATGGCTACACCTTC.

V and J are TRBV28 and TRBJ1-1, with 7 bases fitting TRBD1. CDR3 size: 14 residues. The trim removed 5 bases at V and 3 bases at J, leaving 6 bases unmatched. Per germline, CDR1 MDHEN and CDR2 SYDVKM. In DNA, the CDR3 is TGTGCCAGCAGTCTGACAGGGTCGGACACTGAAGCTTTCTTT. Translating gives CASSLTGSDTEAFF.

The rearrangement uses TRBV18 and TRBJ1-6; TRBD1 matches 11 bases. CDR1 is KGHSH, CDR2 LQKENI, per germline. V was pared by 3 bases and J by 7 bases, with 5 bases of the junction left unmatched. The CDR3 length is 16 residues. In nucleotides, the CDR3 is TGTGCCAGCTCACCTCAGGACAGGGGGCCGAATTCACCCCTCCACTTT. Translation gives CASSPQDRGPNSPLHF.

Concerning this clone itself: Other DNA sequences within the sample encode an identical CDR3. The chain is built from TRBV18 and TRBJ2-5; D is unresolved. Trimming pared 4 bases from V and 1 base from J, leaving 4 bases between. CDR3 size: 12 residues. Germline assignment: CDR1 KGHSH and CDR2 LQKENI. The CDR3 loop is CASSRLQETQYF. In nucleotides, the CDR3 is TGTGCCAGCTCACGCCTCCAAGAGACCCAGTACTTC.

V gene TRBV7-2 combines with J gene TRBJ2-1; 16 bases agree with TRBD2. The germline CDR1 and CDR2 sequences are SGHTA and FQGNSA. The CDR3 totals 18 residues. V lost 0 bases to trimming and J lost 6 bases; unmatched junction nucleotides: 5. In DNA form, the CDR3 reads TGTGCCAGCAGCTTAGCGACCGGGACTAGCGGGAGGGGCAATGAGCAGTTCTTC. Translated: CASSLATGTSGRGNEQFF. Drawing the rest from reference TRBV7-2 and TRBJ2-1, the complete variable domain is GAGVSQSPSNKVTEKGKDVELRCDPISGHTALYWYRQSLGQGLEFLIYFQGNSAPDKSGLPSDRFSAERTGGSVSTLTIQRTQQEDSAVYLCASSLATGTSGRGNEQFFGPGTRLTVL.

This chain connects TRBV10-3 to TRBJ1-4; 7 positions match TRBD1. The CDR3 is made up of 16 amino acids. Trimming at V came to 2 bases and at J to 5 bases, leaving 8 bases not matched to a gene. From germline, CDR1 is ENHRY and CDR2 SYGVKD. The CDR3 nucleotides are TGTGCCATCAGTGAGAAAGGGGGGACAGTGAATGAAAAACTGTTTTTT. Protein product: CAISEKGGTVNEKLFF.

The table lists this clone with a few counts. The CDR3 sequence is CASSSAYNEQFF. Written as DNA, the CDR3 is TGTGCCAGCAGCTCGGCCTACAATGAGCAGTTCTTC. The chain has TRBV7-9 and TRBJ2-1; D unclear. Germline V gene data show CDR1 as SEHNR and CDR2 as FQNEAQ (reference sequence). This CDR3 has 12 amino acids. Trimming cost V 4 bases and J 2 bases, with 3 bases left between them.

This clone has only a few counts. The rearrangement joins TRBV5-1 to TRBJ2-7; D possibly corresponds to TRBD1 (5 bases). V lost 4 bases and J lost 0, with 14 bases in between. The CDR3 is 15 residues long. Germline lookup yields CDR1 SGHRS and CDR2 YFSETQ. CDR3 DNA sequence: TGCGCCAGCAGCCCAGGGTTACAGAGCTCCTACGAGCAGTACTTC. It encodes CASSPGLQSSYEQYF.

This chain connects TRBV28 to TRBJ1-1; D is possibly TRBD1 (5 bases). The CDR3 totals 11 residues. V was cut by 4 bases and J by 8 bases, with 8 bases left in between. Germline loops: CDR1 MDHEN, CDR2 SYDVKM. CDR3 amino acids: CASSSDSEAFF. CDR3 DNA sequence: TGTGCCAGCAGTTCCGACAGCGAAGCTTTCTTT.

This chain connects TRBV7-8 to TRBJ2-1; the match to TRBD2 covers 10 bases. In germline, CDR1 is SGHVS, CDR2 FQNEAQ. The CDR3 has 17 residues. J lost 9 bases, V lost 5 bases, and 16 bases had no gene match. Here the CDR3 DNA reads TGTGCCAGCAGCGGACCACTAGCGGGATCACCGCGTGCTGAGCAGTTCTTC. Protein product: CASSGPLAGSPRAEQFF. Complete variable domain (other parts from reference TRBV7-8 and TRBJ2-1): GAGVSQSPRYKVAKRGQDVALRCDPISGHVSLFWYQQALGQGPEFLTYFQNEAQLDKSGLPSDRFFAERPEGSVSTLKIQRTQQEDSAVYLCASSGPLAGSPRAEQFFGPGTRLTVL.

The chain uses TRBV5-6 and TRBJ2-5; 12 positions agree with TRBD2. The CDR3 has 14 residues. The J segment lost 5 bases and the V segment lost 4 bases, leaving 3 bases of the junction unmatched. Germline V CDR1 and CDR2: SGHDT, YYEEEE. DNA for the CDR3: TGTGCCAGCAGCCGACTAGCGGGGGTGGAGACCCAGTACTTC. Its translation: CASSRLAGVETQYF. Looking up the rest from reference TRBV5-6 and TRBJ2-5 gives the full variable domain: DAGVTQSPTHLIKTRGQQVTLRCSPKSGHDTVSWYQQALGQGPQFIFQYYEEEERQRGNFPDRFSGHQFPNYSSELNVNALLLGDSALYLCASSRLAGVETQYFGPGTRLLVL.

This CDR3 is CASSLVTSGRSNEQFF. CDR3 sequence (DNA): TGTGCCAGCAGCTTGGTTACGAGCGGGAGAAGCAATGAGCAGTTCTTC. The chain employs TRBV5-6 and TRBJ2-1, with 8 bases lining up with TRBD2. J gave up 6 bases and V 0 bases, and 8 bases lay outside the gene matches. This CDR3 has 16 amino acids. Germline lookup yields CDR1 SGHDT and CDR2 YYEEEE.

The count of this clone is one. Given a far larger clone just one base away, this is likely a sequencing read error. The gene calls are TRBV1 and TRBJ1-2. TRBV1 has pseudogene status. The CDR3 loop spans 21 amino acids. The CDR3 loop is CTGSQDRPPFERDSMGYGYTF. The DNA of the CDR3 is TGCACCGGCAGCCAAGATCGACCTCCTTTCGAGCGGGACAGTATGGGGTATGGCTACACCTTC.

As concerns this clone: Other DNA sequences from this sample encode an identical CDR3 as well. The V call is TRBV27, the J call TRBJ1-6; no clear D. Trimming took off 2 bases at V and 7 bases at J, with 9 bases between the two ends. This CDR3 contains 14 residues. In germline, CDR1 is MNHEY, CDR2 SMNVEV (reference sequence). DNA of the CDR3: TGTGCCAGCAGTTTAGGCGGCAGGAATTCACCCCTCCACTTT. Its translation: CASSLGGRNSPLHF.